This is a list of T cell receptor beta chains from one sample in a study of T-cell reconstitution after alpha-beta-depleted transplantation in children. TCRdb reanalysed the PCR reads using MiXCR and keeps one entry per CDR3 protein. The sample yields 200,000 to 250,000 distinct CDR3 sequences, approximately 9% seen once. This material consisted of PBMCs from the stem cell graft donor, taken from the stem cell graft. The receptors were sampled from a human donor who donated a stem cell graft to a child with acute lymphoblastic leukemia. Both conserved end residues are part of each CDR3. The order of the fields is J gene, V gene, D gene, CDR3 protein. D genes are given only for firm matches.

>TRBJ1-1|TRBV3-1|.
CASSQELVAFF
>TRBJ2-7|TRBV4-3|.
CASSQDPTELYEQYF
>TRBJ1-2|TRBV29-1|TRBD1
CSISGGSGYTF
>TRBJ2-2|TRBV9|TRBD2
CASNIGGAGTGELFF
>TRBJ1-5|TRBV7-8|.
CASSFGRGETKQHF
>TRBJ1-2|TRBV11-1|TRBD1
CASSLSRGRVGSNYGYTF
>TRBJ2-7|TRBV20-1|.
CSARERVRSYEQYF
>TRBJ1-2|TRBV29-1|.
CSVEPGARYGYTF
>TRBJ1-1|TRBV7-2|.
CASSLGRAANTEAFF
>TRBJ1-1|TRBV5-1|.
CASSPGAPAYTEAFF
>TRBJ2-1|TRBV3-1|.
CASSPDPSNEQFF
>TRBJ1-6|TRBV29-1|TRBD1
CSVAGQSDSPLHF
>TRBJ2-1|TRBV20-1|.
CSAGDSFNEQFF
>TRBJ2-7|TRBV23-1|TRBD1
CASSQQDRGPSYEQYF
>TRBJ2-3|TRBV18|.
CASSPAGLPTDTQYF
>TRBJ2-1|TRBV6-2/TRBV6-3|.
CASRFIAEPSQFF
>TRBJ2-1|TRBV4-3|.
CASSRIPSSYNEQFF
>TRBJ1-5|TRBV7-8|.
CASSLVRGEGNQPQHF
>TRBJ1-6|TRBV5-1|.
CASSFSTGKKDSPLHF
>TRBJ2-5|TRBV5-6|TRBD2
CASSLGAGVQETQYF
>TRBJ2-7|TRBV27|.
CASSLSRDVEQYF
>TRBJ1-1|TRBV5-1|.
CASSPYTEAFF
>TRBJ2-3|TRBV20-1|TRBD2
CSARTSGNTDTQYF
>TRBJ2-3|TRBV11-3|TRBD2
CASSSRGGYTDTQYF
>TRBJ2-7|TRBV7-2|.
CASSLGRAEQYF
>TRBJ1-6|TRBV28|TRBD1
CASKLGQNNSPLHF
>TRBJ1-4|TRBV5-5|.
CASSLTVPNEKLFF
>TRBJ2-7|TRBV10-3|.
CAITAQPESYEQYF
>TRBJ1-1|TRBV2|.
CASSEPYRAAEAFF
>TRBJ1-6|TRBV6-5|.
CASSYLASPLHF
>TRBJ1-6|TRBV6-1|.
CASSERTYNSPLHF
>TRBJ1-4|TRBV6-1|.
CASSPRETGEKLFF
>TRBJ1-2|TRBV27|TRBD1
CASSYSGQGYFGYTF
>TRBJ2-1|TRBV3-1|.
CASSRGGAYNEQFF
>TRBJ1-2|TRBV29-1|.
CSVDKEAYGYTF
>TRBJ2-1|TRBV11-2|TRBD1
CASSLDWSWDRGPNEQFF
>TRBJ2-5|TRBV29-1|.
CSVDAQGGQETQYF
>TRBJ2-2|TRBV5-4|TRBD2
CASSSGLAKNTGELFF
>TRBJ2-5|TRBV6-5|.
CASSYWPPEETQYF
>TRBJ2-5|TRBV7-6|TRBD2
CASSVPSGVQETQYF
>TRBJ1-1|TRBV6-1|.
CASRTQGDTEAFF
>TRBJ2-7|TRBV20-1|.
CSASSGDPKTYEQYF
>TRBJ2-7|TRBV10-1|TRBD1
CASSDSRGIYEQYF
>TRBJ2-5|TRBV3-1|.
CASSQKHETQYF
>TRBJ2-5|TRBV5-1|TRBD1
CASSLILGQSQETQYF
>TRBJ2-1|TRBV6-2/TRBV6-3|.
CATVRDPYNEQFF
>TRBJ1-2|TRBV3-1|.
CASSQDEGIYGYTF
>TRBJ1-1|TRBV29-1|TRBD1
CSVFFTGARNTEAFF
>TRBJ2-1|TRBV29-1|.
CSVEGIRLPYNEQFF